This T cell receptor (beta chain) was captured in a study of healthy donors' naive CD4 and CD8 T cells. Each TCR library used 500 ng of total RNA and a linear amplification protocol. One entry per CDR3 protein results from TCRdb running MiXCR on the reads. The table lists about 180,000 distinct CDR3 sequences, around 74% of them singletons. The germline CDR1 and CDR2 sequences are SQVTM and ANQGSEA. CDR3 size: 14 residues. J was trimmed by 5 bases and V by 0 bases; bases with no gene match: 7. J is TRBJ2-7 and V is TRBV29-1; 7 bases align to TRBD2. Sequencing was done on a sample of naive CD4+ and CD8+ T cells sorted from blood, pooled from several donors. This sequence originates from a pool of human donors in good health; the sample pools cells from several healthy donors. The CDR3 loop reads CSVEEGPGGDEQYF. CDR3 in DNA: TGCAGCGTTGAAGAAGGTCCGGGAGGCGACGAGCAGTACTTC.